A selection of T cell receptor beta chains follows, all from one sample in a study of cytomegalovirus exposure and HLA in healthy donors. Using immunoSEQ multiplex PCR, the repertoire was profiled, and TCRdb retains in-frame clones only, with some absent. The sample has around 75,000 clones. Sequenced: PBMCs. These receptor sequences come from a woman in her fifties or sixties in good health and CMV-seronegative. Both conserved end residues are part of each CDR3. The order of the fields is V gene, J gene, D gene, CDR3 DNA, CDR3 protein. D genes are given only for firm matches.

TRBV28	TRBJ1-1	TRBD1	TGTGCCAGCAGTGTGGGACAGAGCAACACTGAAGCTTTCTTT	CASSVGQSNTEAFF
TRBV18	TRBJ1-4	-	TGTGCCAGCTCACCCGGAGCAACTAATGAAAAACTGTTTTTT	CASSPGATNEKLFF
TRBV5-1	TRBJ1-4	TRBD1	TGCGCCAGCAGCCAGGGACAGGGTGACGAAAAACTGTTTTTT	CASSQGQGDEKLFF
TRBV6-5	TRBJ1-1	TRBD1	TGTGCCAGCAGTTACGAGGGGACAGGTAGTATTTCTGAAGCTTTCTTT	CASSYEGTGSISEAFF
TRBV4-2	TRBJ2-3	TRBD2	TGTGCCAGCAGCCAACCTGCTAGCGGGAACACAGATACGCAGTATTTT	CASSQPASGNTDTQYF
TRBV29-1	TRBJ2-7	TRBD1	TGCAGCGTTGCAGTGACAGGGACCTACGAGCAGTACTTC	CSVAVTGTYEQYF
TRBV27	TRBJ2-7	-	TGTGCCAGCAGTTTATCGGGGCCCTACGAGCAGTACTTC	CASSLSGPYEQYF
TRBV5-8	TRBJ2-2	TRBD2	TGTGCCAGCAGCTTGGTACTAGCGGCGAACACCGGGGAGCTGTTTTTT	CASSLVLAANTGELFF
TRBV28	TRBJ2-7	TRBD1	TGTGCCAGCAGTCGCCGGGACAGGGGTTCTTTGCCGTACTTC	CASSRRDRGSLPYF
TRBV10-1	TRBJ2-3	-	TGCGCCAGCAGTGAGGCCTTAGCCGCAGATACGCAGTATTTT	CASSEALAADTQYF
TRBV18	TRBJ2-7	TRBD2	TGTGCCAGCTCACCACCAGTCGCGGGAGGAGGCTACGAGCAGTACTTC	CASSPPVAGGGYEQYF
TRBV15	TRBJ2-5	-	TGTGCCACCACATGGGGGGACCAAGAGACCCAGTACTTC	CATTWGDQETQYF
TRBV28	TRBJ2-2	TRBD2	TGTGCCAGCAGTACACCTAGCGGGAGCGGGGAGCTGTTTTTT	CASSTPSGSGELFF
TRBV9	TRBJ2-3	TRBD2	TGTGCCAGCAGCGCCTCGACTAGCGGGAGGGAAGATACGCAGTATTTT	CASSASTSGREDTQYF
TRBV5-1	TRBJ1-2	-	TGCGCCAGCAGCTTGGGGGACACTGGCTACACCTTC	CASSLGDTGYTF
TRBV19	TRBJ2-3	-	TGTGCCAGTAGTCCTCAGGGGAACACAGATACGCAGTATTTT	CASSPQGNTDTQYF
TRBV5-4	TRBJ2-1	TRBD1	TGTGCCAGCAGTACAGGGGGCGCAGAGGGAGAGCAGTTCTTC	CASSTGGAEGEQFF
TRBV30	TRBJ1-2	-	TGTGCCTGGACGGAACTACGGGGCTACACCTTC	CAWTELRGYTF
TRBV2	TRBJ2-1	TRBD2	TGTGCCAGCAGAGGGACTAGCGGGGCCAATGAGCAGTTCTTC	CASRGTSGANEQFF
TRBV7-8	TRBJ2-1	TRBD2	TGTGCCAGCAGCTCCTTAGCGGGACCCTACAATGAGCAGTTCTTC	CASSSLAGPYNEQFF
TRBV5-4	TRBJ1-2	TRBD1	TGTGCCAGCAGCTTGGAGGGGGCTGGCTACACCTTC	CASSLEGAGYTF
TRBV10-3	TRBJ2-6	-	TGTGCCATCCCCGCGGGTGGGGCCAACGTCCTGACTTTC	CAIPAGGANVLTF
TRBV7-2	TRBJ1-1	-	TGTGCCAGCAGCGCAGACTTTAACACTGAAGCTTTCTTT	CASSADFNTEAFF
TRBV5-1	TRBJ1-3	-	TGCGCCAGCAGCTTGGCACTGTCCCCCACGGGAAACACCATATATTTT	CASSLALSPTGNTIYF
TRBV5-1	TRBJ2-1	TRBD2	TGCGCCAGCAGCTTGGCGGCACGGGGGGGCTATGAGCAGTTCTTC	CASSLAARGGYEQFF
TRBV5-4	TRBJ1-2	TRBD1	TGTGCCAGCAGCTTGACAGGGGAAGTTCATGGCTACACCTTC	CASSLTGEVHGYTF
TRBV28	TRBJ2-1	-	TGTGCCAGCAGTTTTGCGGGGAGAACCTACAATGAGCAGTTCTTC	CASSFAGRTYNEQFF
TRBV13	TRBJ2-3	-	TGTGCCAGCAGCCCACCAGCTACAGATGCGCAGTATTTT	CASSPPATDAQYF
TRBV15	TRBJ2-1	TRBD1	TGTGCCACCAGCAGAGGAGACAGGGGGGACAATGAGCAGTTCTTC	CATSRGDRGDNEQFF
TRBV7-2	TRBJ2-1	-	TGTGCCAGCAGCTTAGCGCATGGAGCCTACAATGAGCAGTTCTTC	CASSLAHGAYNEQFF
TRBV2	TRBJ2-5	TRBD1	TGTGCCAGCAGTACCGACAGGGAGGAGACCCAGTACTTC	CASSTDREETQYF
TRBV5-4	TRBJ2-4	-	TGTGCCAGCAGCACAGGGACCGGGCGGGAAAACATTCAGTACTTC	CASSTGTGRENIQYF